The next 26 T cell receptor beta chains were all read from a single sample in a study of vaccination effects on CD4 cells after COVID-19. Cells that had been cultured for 10 days were the source of isolated CD4+ T cells. Their target antigens are unknown. The table came from immunoSEQ multiplex PCR; TCRdb's copy has only in-frame clones and leaves some out. The sample holds about 53,000 clones; about 80% are singletons and the top ten take approximately 2.8%. Sequencing used CD4+ T cells from PBMCs cultured without peptide, obtained before COVID-19 vaccination. These receptors all stem from a human donor who received a COVID-19 vaccine.

The chain is built from TRBV5-4 and TRBJ1-2; D possibly corresponds to TRBD1 (6 bases). Germline V gene sequence: CDR1 SGHNT, CDR2 YYREEE (reference sequence). Between the trimmed V and J ends, which lost 5 bases and 3 bases, there was a span of 17 bases. This CDR3 is built from 15 residues. CDR3 region: CASSSGTQADYGYTF. The CDR3 nucleotides read TGTGCCAGCAGTTCCGGGACACAGGCGGACTATGGCTACACCTTC.

The chain is built from TRBV5-5 and TRBJ2-7, with D perhaps TRBD2 (6 bases). CDR1 is SGHKS and CDR2 is YYEKEE in the germline V gene (reference sequence). V was clipped by 5 bases and J by 4 bases, with 16 bases between them. This CDR3 contains 14 residues. In nucleotides, the CDR3 is TGTGCCAGCAGACAGACCGGGGGTTCTTACGAGCAGTACGTC. As protein: CASRQTGGSYEQYV.

In this sample, this clone turned up a few times. The gene calls are TRBV27 and TRBJ1-2; D unclear. Germline V gene data show CDR1 as MNHEY and CDR2 as SMNVEV (reference sequence). The CDR3 length is 12 residues. The ends were cut back, 5 bases at V and 8 bases at J, with 12 bases in the middle. The CDR3 spells CASSHRSSGYTF. CDR3 nucleotide sequence: TGTGCCAGCAGTCACCGGTCCTCGGGCTACACCTTC.

This clone was counted once. The rearrangement joins TRBV2 to TRBJ1-6, with no clear D. The V end lost 2 bases, the J end lost 6 bases, and 5 bases lay between the germline ends. This CDR3 is 13 amino acids long. Germline CDR1 is SNHLY and CDR2 is FYNNEI. Here the CDR3 DNA reads TGTGCCAGCAGTGAACAGTTTAATTCACCCCTCCACTTT. This translates into CASSEQFNSPLHF. The full variable domain, in which reference TRBV2 and TRBJ1-6 provide the parts outside the CDR3, is EPEVTQTPSHQVTQMGQEVILRCVPISNHLYFYWYRQILGQKVEFLVSFYNNEISEKSEIFDDQFSVERPDGSNFTLKIRSTKLEDSAMYFCASSEQFNSPLHFGNGTRLTVT.

The V gene is TRBV5-1, the J gene TRBJ2-7; D call uncertain. CDR3 length: 16 amino acids. Deletions cut 0 bases from V and 6 bases from J, with 19 bases between. The germline CDR1 and CDR2 sequences are SGHRS and YFSETQ. The CDR3 spells CASSLDAVTISGEQYV. The CDR3 nucleotides are TGCGCCAGCAGCTTGGACGCTGTTACAATTTCGGGCGAGCAGTACGTC.

The J gene is TRBJ2-1, the V gene TRBV6-6; the match to TRBD1 covers 9 bases. V trimming: 8 bases; J trimming: 6 bases; junction bases outside the gene matches: 11. CDR1 and CDR2 from the germline V gene are MNHNY and SVGAGI (reference sequence). The CDR3 contains 15 residues. The CDR3 DNA is TGTGCCAGCGGTCTCCGGGACAGGGACGTCAATGAGCAGTTCTTC. Its protein is CASGLRDRDVNEQFF.

The chain combines TRBV30 with TRBJ1-6; D unresolved. Germline assignment: CDR1 GTSNPN and CDR2 SVGIG (reference sequence). The CDR3 is 15 amino acids. The V gene lost 0 bases and the J gene lost 6 bases, with 12 bases spanning the gap. This CDR3 is CAWSVHPTSNSPLHF. The CDR3 nucleotides are TGTGCCTGGAGTGTACACCCTACTTCTAATTCACCCCTCCACTTT. Full variable domain (rest looked up from reference TRBV30 and TRBJ1-6): SQTIHQWPATLVQPVGSPLSLECTVEGTSNPNLYWYRQAAGRGLQLLFYSVGIGQISSEVPQNLSASRPQDRQFILSSKKLLLSDSGFYLCAWSVHPTSNSPLHFGNGTRLTVT.

This chain links TRBV2 with TRBJ2-3; 10 nucleotides line up with TRBD2. The CDR3 is 15 amino acids. With V trimmed by 7 bases and J by 9 bases, 13 bases remained unmatched. The V gene's germline CDR1 is SNHLY and CDR2 FYNNEI. CDR3 sequence (DNA): TGTGCCAGCACCGACGGGGGAGCGGGGGGGCAGACGCAGTATTTT. Protein product: CASTDGGAGGQTQYF. The whole variable domain, filled in from reference TRBV2 and TRBJ2-3, reads EPEVTQTPSHQVTQMGQEVILRCVPISNHLYFYWYRQILGQKVEFLVSFYNNEISEKSEIFDDQFSVERPDGSNFTLKIRSTKLEDSAMYFCASTDGGAGGQTQYFGPGTRLTVL.

V is TRBV5-6 and J is TRBJ2-3; TRBD2 matches 11 bases. This CDR3 is built from 17 residues. V lost 1 base to trimming and J lost 0 bases; unmatched junction nucleotides: 4. Germline CDR1 SGHDT, CDR2 YYEEEE. The CDR3 DNA sequence: TGTGCCAGCAGCTTGTCTAGCGGGGGGCCTAGCACAGATACGCAGTATTTT. Residues: CASSLSSGGPSTDTQYF.

For the CDR3, the DNA is TGCGCCAGCAGCTCGCTAGCGGGGGGAATACAAGAGACCCAGTACTTC. Amino acids: CASSSLAGGIQETQYF. The V call is TRBV5-1, the J call TRBJ2-5; 11 bases are a match to TRBD2. V shed 3 bases and J 2 bases; nucleotides not matched to a gene: 6. The CDR3 has 16 residues. Germline CDR1 is SGHRS and CDR2 is YFSETQ. Filled out from reference TRBV5-1 and TRBJ2-5, the complete variable domain reads KAGVTQTPRYLIKTRGQQVTLSCSPISGHRSVSWYQQTPGQGLQFLFEYFSETQRNKGNFPGRFSGRQFSNSRSEMNVSTLELGDSALYLCASSSLAGGIQETQYFGPGTRLLVL.

This chain joins TRBV6-1 and TRBJ2-3; 8 bases align to TRBD2. This CDR3 contains 16 residues. Germline V gene data show CDR1 as MNHNS and CDR2 as SASEGT. V shed 2 bases, J shed 2 bases, and the junction held 6 bases outside the gene matches. The CDR3 protein is CASSELRGASTDTQYF. CDR3 nucleotide sequence: TGTGCCAGCAGTGAACTGCGGGGGGCCTCCACAGATACGCAGTATTTT.

The CDR3, as DNA: TGTGCCAGCAGTGGCCCTCTCCTCCGGGTCTCATATAATTCACCCCTCCACTTT. Translation gives CASSGPLLRVSYNSPLHF. The chain carries TRBV6-1 and TRBJ1-6; D uncertain. This CDR3 is built from 18 residues. The germline gives CDR1 MNHNS, CDR2 SASEGT. Trimming removed 4 bases at V and 4 bases at J, with 20 bases between.

The chain carries TRBV19 and TRBJ1-5; TRBD1 aligns across 7 bases. V lost 2 bases to trimming and J lost 4 bases; unmatched junction nucleotides: 2. The CDR3 sequence is 14 residues long. The germline V gene encodes CDR1 LNHDA and CDR2 SQIVND (reference sequence). CDR3 DNA: TGTGCCAGTAGTATATGGGACAGAAATCAGCCCCAGCATTTT. The encoded protein is CASSIWDRNQPQHF.

The chain links TRBV5-1 to TRBJ2-3, with no clear D. CDR1 is SGHRS and CDR2 is YFSETQ in the germline V gene. The CDR3 sequence is 13 residues long. Trimming took 3 bases from V and 5 from J, leaving 10 bases between them. CDR3 coding DNA: TGCGCCAGCAGCTCCGGGCTTGGAGATACGCAGTATTTT. Translated, it gives CASSSGLGDTQYF.

This chain uses TRBV15 with TRBJ2-5; no clear D gene. CDR3 size: 14 residues. Germline V gene lookup returns CDR1 LNHNV and CDR2 YYDKDF (reference sequence). Trimming stripped 0 bases from V and 5 bases from J, with 10 bases between. CDR3 loop: CATSRDAAPETQYF. The CDR3 region has the DNA TGTGCCACCAGCAGAGACGCGGCTCCTGAGACCCAGTACTTC.

This chain joins TRBV7-9 and TRBJ1-3; the match to TRBD1 covers 10 bases. Germline V gene lookup returns CDR1 SEHNR and CDR2 FQNEAQ (reference sequence). This CDR3 contains 17 residues. The junction had 7 bases not matched to a gene; V was cut back by 5 bases and J by 0 bases. The CDR3: CASSQGQGHNSGNTIYF. DNA for the CDR3: TGTGCCAGCAGCCAGGGACAGGGGCACAACTCTGGAAACACCATATATTTT.

This chain uses TRBV27 with TRBJ1-4, with a tentative D call TRBD1 (6 bases). The CDR3 extends over 13 amino acids. Deletions cut 6 bases from V and 7 bases from J, with 12 bases between. Germline values: CDR1 MNHEY, CDR2 SMNVEV (reference sequence). CDR3: CASRRGGGEKLFF. The DNA for the CDR3 is TGTGCCAGCAGGAGGGGGGGAGGTGAAAAACTGTTTTTT.

The V call is TRBV10-1, the J call TRBJ2-5; 8 nucleotides match TRBD1. V was clipped by 0 bases and J by 5 bases; unmatched bases: 8. The CDR3 runs 16 residues. Germline V gene lookup returns CDR1 WNHNN and CDR2 SYGVQD (reference sequence). CDR3: CASSESWQGALETQYF. CDR3 nucleotide sequence: TGCGCCAGCAGTGAGTCTTGGCAGGGGGCTTTGGAGACCCAGTACTTC.

The chain uses TRBV4-2 and TRBJ2-3; 8 bases map to TRBD2. Germline V gene data show CDR1 as LGHNA and CDR2 as YNFKEQ. The CDR3 extends over 16 amino acids. Trimming took 2 bases from V and 6 from J; bases not matched to a gene: 10. The CDR3, as DNA: TGTGCCAGCAGCCAATTCCCAGCGGGGGTTGGCGATACGCAGTATTTT. Amino acid sequence: CASSQFPAGVGDTQYF.

The V call is TRBV5-1, the J call TRBJ2-5; 7 bases line up with TRBD1. V dropped 3 bases and J dropped 2; count of bases not matched to a gene: 7. Germline assignment: CDR1 SGHRS and CDR2 YFSETQ. The CDR3 covers 15 residues. This CDR3 is CASSSPGQRQETQYF. The CDR3 DNA is TGCGCCAGCAGCTCCCCGGGACAGAGACAAGAGACCCAGTACTTC.

This clone turned up a few times. This chain connects TRBV10-1 to TRBJ2-2; weak D call: TRBD2 (6 bases). The CDR3 has 14 residues. Germline V gene sequence: CDR1 WNHNN, CDR2 SYGVQD (reference sequence). Trimming took off 7 bases at V and 5 bases at J, with 14 bases between the two ends. The CDR3 bases are TGCGCCAGCAACCGGGACTTACAGACCGGGGAGCTGTTTTTT. Encoded protein: CASNRDLQTGELFF.

This clone was seen once. The chain couples TRBV6-5 to TRBJ1-1; D is perhaps TRBD1 (6 bases). This CDR3 is built from 14 residues. V was shortened by 6 bases and J by 9 bases, with 20 bases between the two germline ends. The germline V gene encodes CDR1 MNHEY and CDR2 SVGAGI. CDR3 sequence reads: CASRPDLERGKAFF. Written as DNA, the CDR3 is TGTGCCAGCAGACCCGACCTGGAGAGGGGGAAAGCTTTCTTT.

The gene calls are TRBV3-1 (or the pseudogene TRBV3-2) and TRBJ1-6; no definite D call. CDR3 length: 15 residues. Looked up from germline, CDR1 is LGHDT and CDR2 is YNNKEL (reference sequence). V was cut by 2 bases and J by 7 bases, with 12 bases left in between. This CDR3 is CASSQSNPLNSPLHF. The CDR3 DNA reads as TGTGCCAGCAGCCAAAGTAACCCGCTAAATTCACCCCTCCACTTT.

V gene TRBV9 combines with J gene TRBJ2-4; 10 bases are a match to TRBD1. The CDR3 is 14 residues long. V gave up 0 bases and J gave up 8 bases; unmatched junction bases: 2. Germline CDR1 reads SGDLS; CDR2 reads YYNGEE. CDR3 region: CASSVADRGDIQYF. The DNA of the CDR3 is TGTGCCAGCAGCGTAGCGGACAGGGGGGACATTCAGTACTTC.

The V gene is TRBV10-3, the J gene TRBJ2-3, with TRBD2 as a possible D gene (6 bases). This CDR3 comprises 15 residues. V was shortened by 4 bases and J by 3 bases, with 14 bases between the two germline ends. Germline V gives CDR1 ENHRY, CDR2 SYGVKD. CDR3 DNA sequence: TGTGCCATCAGTGGCTCGGTAGCGGCAACAGATACGCAGTATTTT. Protein: CAISGSVAATDTQYF.

This chain uses TRBV6-5 with TRBJ1-2; 9 nucleotides match TRBD1. The junction had 14 bases not matched to a gene; V was cut back by 7 bases and J by 8 bases. There are 15 residues in the CDR3. The germline V gene encodes CDR1 MNHEY and CDR2 SVGAGI. The CDR3 protein is CASNPGQGISRGYTF. CDR3 sequence (DNA): TGTGCCAGCAATCCCGGACAGGGGATCAGTAGGGGCTACACCTTC.